This is a list of T cell receptor beta chains from one sample in a study of T cell repertoires in cytomegalovirus infection. MiXCR, applied by TCRdb to the reads, yields one record per CDR3 protein. The sample shows around 750,000 distinct CDR3 sequences, around a third of them seen only once. These TCRs' antigens remain unknown. The sequencing here drew on cultured CD8+ T cells from PBMCs, taken from culture after CMV antigen stimulation. The receptor set was obtained from a human donor in good health (CMV status not recorded). Some clones in this sample may be carry-over from other donors' samples. CDR3s include the opening cysteine and the closing phenylalanine or tryptophan. The order of the fields is D gene, V gene, clone size, J gene, CDR3 protein, CDR3 DNA. A D gene is named only where the DNA matches it firmly. The size of a clone is reported for some rows only, either as once, few or many, or as a class for expanded clones.

.	TRBV12-3/TRBV12-4	.	TRBJ1-2	CAVLTGEYGYTF	TGTGCCGTCCTAACTGGGGAGTATGGCTACACCTTC
TRBD2	TRBV2	.	TRBJ2-7	CASSAPFIAGDTYEQYF	TGTGCCAGCAGCGCACCTTTTATAGCGGGGGACACCTACGAGCAGTACTTC
TRBD2	TRBV6-1	.	TRBJ2-1	CASRLAGAGDEQFF	TGTGCCAGCAGACTAGCGGGGGCTGGGGATGAGCAGTTCTTC
TRBD2	TRBV4-2	many	TRBJ2-3	CASSQAGLAGGDTQYF	TGTGCCAGCAGCCAAGCGGGGCTAGCGGGGGGAGATACGCAGTATTTT
.	TRBV14	.	TRBJ2-1	CASSLNGDGGSYNEQFF	TGTGCCAGCAGCCTAAACGGGGACGGTGGCTCCTACAATGAGCAGTTCTTC
TRBD2	TRBV19	.	TRBJ2-1	CASSTLGSSGGAWSSYNEQFF	TGTGCCAGTAGTACCCTAGGGTCTAGCGGGGGGGCCTGGAGCTCCTACAATGAGCAGTTCTTC
.	TRBV6-5	many	TRBJ1-2	CASSYSAGPNYGYTF	TGTGCCAGCAGTTACTCAGCGGGGCCTAACTATGGCTACACCTTC
TRBD1	TRBV6-1	.	TRBJ1-5	CASIDQGVSNQPQHF	TGTGCCAGCATTGATCAGGGGGTTAGCAATCAGCCCCAGCATTTT
.	TRBV29-1	.	TRBJ2-1	CSVALNNEQFF	TGCAGCGTTGCTTTAAACAATGAGCAGTTCTTC
.	TRBV27	.	TRBJ1-2	CASTYGGKSYGYTF	TGTGCCAGCACGTATGGGGGGAAGAGCTATGGCTACACCTTC
.	TRBV6-5	few	TRBJ2-1	CATSLGGSYNEQFF	TGTGCCACCTCCTTGGGGGGCTCCTACAATGAGCAGTTCTTC